This note documents a single T cell receptor (beta chain) sequence. This specimen belongs to a study of glioma-infiltrating T cells after dendritic cell vaccination. Study information: Dendritic cell vaccination trial patients had either newly diagnosed or recurrent glioblastoma.

The sample's time point: after dendritic cell vaccination, including at tumor progression/relapse. Patients had residual fresh-frozen tumor tissue and more than two years of survival data. PBMC sampling occurred before vaccination, two weeks after the third dose, and at progression. The V and J ends lost 2 bases and 4 bases respectively, with 14 bases between them. CDR1 LNHNV and CDR2 YYDKDF come from the germline V gene (reference sequence). CDR3 length: 15 amino acids. The PCR used 60 V beta and 13 J beta primers. Some clones are missing from TCRdb's copy, which holds only in-frame ones; the method was immunoSEQ multiplex PCR. The profile shows some 99,000 clones, 80% of them singletons.

The origin of this receptor is a human donor with glioblastoma. Source: blood, taken after dendritic cell vaccination. V and J are TRBV15 and TRBJ1-1; D is uncertain. Here the CDR3 reads CATSRPTRVRTEAFF. For the CDR3, the DNA is TGTGCCACCAGCAGACCTACTCGGGTACGCACTGAAGCTTTCTTT.